This entry lists 8 T cell receptor beta chains sequenced from one sample in a study of T cells in localized non-small cell lung cancer. Libraries were prepared by immunoSEQ multiplex PCR; TCRdb keeps only in-frame clonotypes and omits some of them. The sample lists approximately 35,000 clones, 90% seen once, with around 4.1% in the top ten. The starting material was peripheral blood, obtained before any cancer treatment. These receptor sequences come from a man aged 35-75 years with stage I lung adenocarcinoma.

V gene TRBV5-1 combines with J gene TRBJ1-1; no firm D call. The CDR3 extends over 14 amino acids. Per the germline V gene, CDR1 is SGHRS and CDR2 is YFSETQ. V lost 2 bases and J lost 1, with 9 bases in between. CDR3 bases: TGCGCCAGCAGCTTAGGTAGGGAGAACACTGAAGCTTTCTTT. It yields the protein CASSLGRENTEAFF.

The V and J genes are TRBV29-1 and TRBJ1-3; D might be TRBD1 (6 bases). Trimming took 6 bases from V and 3 from J, leaving 12 bases between them. The germline V gene encodes CDR1 SQVTM and CDR2 ANQGSEA. This CDR3 spans 13 amino acids. The CDR3 DNA sequence: TGCAGCGTCGGACAGTTACATGGAAACACCATATATTTT. This translates into CSVGQLHGNTIYF. Combining the CDR3 with reference TRBV29-1 and TRBJ1-3 gives the whole variable domain SAVISQKPSRDICQRGTSLTIQCQVDSQVTMMFWYRQQPGQSLTLIATANQGSEATYESGFVIDKFPISRPNLTFSTLTVSNMSPEDSSIYLCSVGQLHGNTIYFGEGSWLTVV.

This chain connects TRBV29-1 to TRBJ2-1; TRBD1 aligns across 7 bases. The CDR3 runs 13 residues. The V segment lost 4 bases and the J segment 14 bases; nucleotides outside the gene matches: 14. Germline V gives CDR1 SQVTM, CDR2 ANQGSEA. CDR3 sequence: CSVGPMGQRGKFF. CDR3 DNA sequence: TGCAGCGTTGGGCCTATGGGACAGAGGGGGAAGTTCTTC.

V gene TRBV15 combines with J gene TRBJ2-1; D gene unclear. The CDR3 is made up of 14 amino acids. Germline CDR1 and CDR2: LNHNV and YYDKDF (reference sequence). Trimming removed 5 bases from V and 9 bases from J, with 17 bases in between. The DNA for the CDR3 is TGTGCCACCAGCGCCGACAACTTAGCCGTTGAGCAGTTCTTC. Protein: CATSADNLAVEQFF.

The chain carries TRBV5-1 and TRBJ2-2; D is unclear. Trimming took 1 base from V and 2 from J, leaving 18 bases between them. This CDR3 region has 18 residues. Germline loops: CDR1 SGHRS, CDR2 YFSETQ. This chain's CDR3 is CASSLTFRLGPNTGELFF. The CDR3 DNA is TGCGCCAGCAGCTTGACCTTTCGTCTGGGTCCCAACACCGGGGAGCTGTTTTTT. Full variable domain (missing parts from reference TRBV5-1 and TRBJ2-2): KAGVTQTPRYLIKTRGQQVTLSCSPISGHRSVSWYQQTPGQGLQFLFEYFSETQRNKGNFPGRFSGRQFSNSRSEMNVSTLELGDSALYLCASSLTFRLGPNTGELFFGEGSRLTVL.

Remarks on this clone: Distinct nucleotide sequences in the sample also encode this CDR3. The chain carries TRBV6-5 and TRBJ1-2; D gene ambiguous. Trimming removed 5 bases at V and 1 base at J, with 11 bases between. The CDR3 has 14 residues. Germline CDR1 is MNHEY and CDR2 is SVGAGI. The CDR3 bases are TGTGCCAGCAGTAGGATAAGAGATAACTATGGCTACACCTTC. Translated, it gives CASSRIRDNYGYTF.

CDR3 nucleotides: TGTGCCAGCAGCTTAACAGGGCAGGGTCCCTACAATGAGCAGTTCTTC. Protein sequence: CASSLTGQGPYNEQFF. The chain has TRBV7-2 and TRBJ2-1; possibly TRBD1 for D (6 bases). Germline values: CDR1 SGHTA, CDR2 FQGNSA. The length of the CDR3 is 16 residues. Trimming cost V 2 bases and J 2 bases, with 13 bases left between them.

The rearrangement uses TRBV10-3 and TRBJ1-2, with TRBD1 as a possible D gene (5 bases). Per germline, CDR1 ENHRY and CDR2 SYGVKD. V gave up 5 bases and J gave up 4 bases, with 8 bases separating them. The CDR3 covers 12 residues. The CDR3 bases are TGTGCCATCAGTTGGGGCTCCTATGGCTACACCTTC. Translated, it gives CAISWGSYGYTF.